A single sample is the source of the 26 T cell receptor beta chains below, sequenced in a study of identical twins. Each CDR3 protein is one row after TCRdb ran MiXCR on the 5' RACE reads. The table has more than 400,000 distinct CDR3 sequences, 13% to 15% seen once. These data also formed part of another study, on yellow fever vaccine responses in identical twins.

The sample taken for sequencing was CD4+ T cells sorted from blood. The receptor set was obtained from a woman aged 18-30 years in good health.

V usage is TRBV2 and J usage is TRBJ2-7, with 12 nucleotides matching TRBD2. J was trimmed by 4 bases and V by 3 bases; bases with no gene match: 1. Germline CDR1 reads SNHLY; CDR2 reads FYNNEI. CDR3 length: 14 residues. This CDR3 reads CASSDTSGRYEQYF. CDR3 nucleotide sequence: TGTGCCAGCAGTGACACTAGCGGGAGGTACGAGCAGTACTTC.

This clonotype was seen repeatedly, ten times or more. The chain joins TRBV11-2 to TRBJ2-1; tentative D call: TRBD1 (5 bases). Germline assignment: CDR1 SGHAT and CDR2 FQNNGV. V was clipped by 5 bases and J by 6 bases, with 14 bases between them. This CDR3 has 14 residues. CDR3 in DNA: TGTGCCAGCAGCCACGTCCTAGGGGCCAATGAGCAGTTCTTC. This translates into CASSHVLGANEQFF.

There are many counts of this clonotype. The V and J genes are TRBV20-1 and TRBJ2-3, with 9 bases identical to TRBD2. Germline V gives CDR1 DFQATT, CDR2 SNEGSKA (reference sequence). The J segment lost 6 bases and the V segment lost 3 bases, leaving 10 bases of the junction unmatched. The CDR3 consists of 15 residues. CDR3 protein: CSASSSGATGDTQYF. DNA for the CDR3: TGCAGTGCTAGTTCTAGCGGGGCTACGGGGGATACGCAGTATTTT.

The J gene is TRBJ2-7, the V gene TRBV29-1; D is perhaps TRBD1 (6 bases). With 4 bases removed from V and 3 bases from J, the gap between germline ends came to 13 bases. CDR1 and CDR2 from the germline V gene are SQVTM and ANQGSEA. The CDR3 extends over 13 amino acids. The CDR3 region has the DNA TGCAGCGTTGGACCTTTAGGGGGCTACGAGCAGTACTTC. Translating gives CSVGPLGGYEQYF.

This clonotype was observed at least ten times. The genes are TRBV15 and TRBJ1-5, with D possibly TRBD1 on 5 matching bases. Germline V lookup: CDR1 LNHNV, CDR2 YYDKDF (reference sequence). V was cut by 1 base and J by 4 bases, with 8 bases left in between. The CDR3 is 14 residues long. The DNA of the CDR3 is TGTGCCACCAGCAGAGTGGGGGGAAATCAGCCCCAGCATTTT. Its translation is CATSRVGGNQPQHF.

The J gene is TRBJ1-2, the V gene TRBV5-1; no clear D. The V gene lost 3 bases and the J gene lost 6 bases, with 12 bases spanning the gap. From germline, CDR1 is SGHRS and CDR2 YFSETQ. The CDR3 consists of 13 residues. CDR3 residues: CASSSEGLDGYTF. CDR3 nucleotide sequence: TGCGCCAGCAGCTCGGAAGGTCTCGATGGCTACACCTTC.

This chain uses TRBV7-6 with TRBJ2-5; D is tentatively TRBD1 or TRBD2 (5 bases each). Trimming took off 1 base at V and 1 base at J, with 13 bases between the two ends. The CDR3 contains 16 residues. Germline CDR1 and CDR2: SGHVS and FNYEAQ. As DNA, the CDR3 is TGTGCCAGCAGCTTAGGGAACCCCGGGACCCAAGAGACCCAGTACTTC. This sequence encodes CASSLGNPGTQETQYF. The full variable domain, completed using reference TRBV7-6 and TRBJ2-5, is GAGVSQSPRYKVTKRGQDVALRCDPISGHVSLYWYRQALGQGPEFLTYFNYEAQQDKSGLPNDRFSAERPEGSISTLTIQRTEQRDSAMYRCASSLGNPGTQETQYFGPGTRLLVL.

This clonotype was found a few times. V is TRBV29-1 and J is TRBJ2-7; D is unresolved. V was trimmed by 6 bases and J by 6 bases, leaving 12 bases between them. The CDR3 is made up of 11 amino acids. Per the germline V gene, CDR1 is SQVTM and CDR2 is ANQGSEA. DNA for the CDR3: TGCAGCGTCAAAAGGACGGGCGAGCAGTACTTC. As protein: CSVKRTGEQYF.

The DNA of the CDR3 is TGTGCTAGTGGTTTGGAGGGCACCGGGGAGCTGTTTTTT. Encoded protein: CASGLEGTGELFF. The chain combines TRBV12-5 with TRBJ2-2, with unresolved D. Germline values: CDR1 LGHNT, CDR2 FRNRAP. The CDR3 sequence is 13 residues long. Trimming took 1 base from V and 4 from J, leaving 4 bases between them. Supplemented by reference TRBV12-5 and TRBJ2-2, the full variable domain reads DARVTQTPRHKVTEMGQEVTMRCQPILGHNTVFWYRQTMMQGLELLAYFRNRAPLDDSGMPKDRFSAEMPDATLATLKIQPSEPRDSAVYFCASGLEGTGELFFGEGSRLTVL.

This clonotype occurred a few times. The rearrangement joins TRBV4-1 to TRBJ2-6; D perhaps matches TRBD2 (5 bases). The germline CDR1 and CDR2 sequences are MGHRA and YSYEKL. This CDR3 region has 14 residues. Trimming pared 8 bases from V and 4 bases from J, leaving 12 bases between. The CDR3: CASRRIGGANVLTF. DNA for the CDR3: TGCGCCAGCCGGAGGATAGGGGGGGCCAACGTCCTGACTTTC.

This clonotype occurred a few times. The CDR3 sequence is CASSYLAHSYNEQFF. The CDR3 nucleotides are TGTGCCAGCAGTTACCTAGCGCACTCCTACAATGAGCAGTTCTTC. This sequence joins TRBV12-3 or TRBV12-4 and TRBJ2-1; D is perhaps TRBD2 (6 bases). Trimming took off 4 bases at V and 0 bases at J, with 10 bases between the two ends. This CDR3 is 15 amino acids long.

This clonotype was recorded a few times. V usage is TRBV14 and J usage is TRBJ2-5; D may be TRBD1 (5 bases). V lost 5 bases to trimming and J lost 4 bases, with 11 bases between them. The CDR3 runs to 13 residues. Germline CDR1 is SGHDN and CDR2 is FVKESK. The CDR3 nucleotides read TGTGCCAGCAGCGCTGGACATATAGAGACCCAGTACTTC. Encoded protein: CASSAGHIETQYF.

This clonotype was detected only a few times. The chain employs TRBV12-3 or TRBV12-4 and TRBJ2-1; 8 positions match TRBD1. The CDR3 length is 15 residues. The trim removed 7 bases at V and 11 bases at J, leaving 16 bases unmatched. The CDR3 protein is CASNSRAGGKFQQFF. As DNA, the CDR3 is TGTGCCAGCAACTCTCGGGCAGGGGGCAAATTTCAGCAGTTCTTC.

The rearrangement uses TRBV3-1 and TRBJ1-3; D might be TRBD1 (5 bases). This CDR3 is 14 amino acids long. CDR1 is LGHDT, CDR2 YNNKEL, per germline (reference sequence). Trimming shortened V by 5 bases and J by 2 bases, and 10 bases separated the two germline ends. The CDR3 region has the DNA TGTGCCAGCAGCTACGCGGGGGCTGGAAACACCATATATTTT. Amino acids: CASSYAGAGNTIYF.

This clonotype was detected only a few times. This chain links TRBV5-1 with TRBJ2-1; 7 nucleotides agree with TRBD1. CDR1 SGHRS and CDR2 YFSETQ come from the germline V gene. The CDR3 length is 15 residues. J lost 8 bases, V lost 3 bases, and 11 bases had no gene match. The CDR3 is CASSYRLTGADEQFF. The CDR3 DNA reads as TGCGCCAGCAGCTACAGATTAACAGGGGCGGATGAGCAGTTCTTC. Full variable domain (rest looked up from reference TRBV5-1 and TRBJ2-1): KAGVTQTPRYLIKTRGQQVTLSCSPISGHRSVSWYQQTPGQGLQFLFEYFSETQRNKGNFPGRFSGRQFSNSRSEMNVSTLELGDSALYLCASSYRLTGADEQFFGPGTRLTVL.

This clonotype showed up just a few times. The chain has TRBV12-3 or TRBV12-4 and TRBJ2-2; 8 bases line up with TRBD2. The CDR3 is made up of 15 amino acids. The ends lost 1 base at V and 5 bases at J; junction bases unmatched: 3. CDR3 sequence reads: CASSLEAGATGELFF. CDR3 bases: TGTGCCAGCAGTTTAGAAGCGGGAGCTACCGGGGAGCTGTTTTTT.

The V and J genes are TRBV5-1 and TRBJ1-1; 9 bases agree with TRBD1. The V and J ends lost 5 bases and 2 bases, in that order; junction bases with no gene match: 10. The CDR3 covers 16 residues. Germline assignment: CDR1 SGHRS and CDR2 YFSETQ. CDR3 DNA: TGCGCCAGCAGACCTAATACAGGGGGCGTTAACACTGAAGCTTTCTTT. Its translation is CASRPNTGGVNTEAFF.

This clonotype came up a few times. V is TRBV24-1 and J is TRBJ2-1; TRBD2 matches 10 bases. With V trimmed by 2 bases and J by 2 bases, 2 bases remained unmatched. Germline values: CDR1 KGHDR, CDR2 SFDVKD. The CDR3 runs 16 residues. Here the CDR3 reads CATSDSLAGAYNEQFF. DNA for the CDR3: TGTGCCACCAGTGATTCTCTAGCGGGAGCCTACAATGAGCAGTTCTTC.

The V gene is TRBV29-1, the J gene TRBJ2-7; no reliable D call. The CDR3 is 12 amino acids. The V gene's germline CDR1 is SQVTM and CDR2 ANQGSEA. The V end was cut by 4 bases, the J end by 2 bases, with 9 bases between. CDR3 residues: CSVVRPPYEQYF. CDR3 DNA: TGCAGCGTTGTTAGGCCCCCCTACGAGCAGTACTTC.

This clonotype showed up just a few times. V and J are TRBV11-2 and TRBJ2-7, with 7 nucleotides matching TRBD1. This CDR3 contains 14 residues. The V segment lost 5 bases and the J segment 0 bases; nucleotides outside the gene matches: 4. Germline-derived CDR1 and CDR2 are SGHAT and FQNNGV. For the CDR3, the DNA is TGTGCCAGCAGCCTCCGGGACAGCTCCTACGAGCAGTACGTC. Translation: CASSLRDSSYEQYV.

This chain joins TRBV28 and TRBJ2-1; 12 bases align to TRBD1. The CDR3 runs to 16 residues. The germline V gene has CDR1 MDHEN and CDR2 SYDVKM. Trimming removed 6 bases from V and 5 bases from J; junction bases left unmatched: 8. The CDR3 sequence is CASRPLGTGGNNEQFF. CDR3 DNA sequence: TGTGCCAGCAGACCCCTCGGGACAGGGGGCAACAATGAGCAGTTCTTC.

This clonotype showed up just a few times. The V gene is TRBV15, the J gene TRBJ2-7; 7 positions match TRBD1. The CDR3 length is 13 residues. Germline-derived CDR1 and CDR2 are LNHNV and YYDKDF (reference sequence). The junction had 4 bases not matched to a gene; V was cut back by 5 bases and J by 3 bases. The CDR3 here is CATSGRQGYEQYF. CDR3 in DNA: TGTGCCACCAGCGGTAGACAGGGCTACGAGCAGTACTTC.

This chain connects TRBV20-1 to TRBJ2-3; 7 positions agree with TRBD2. This CDR3 region has 12 residues. CDR1 DFQATT and CDR2 SNEGSKA come from the germline V gene (reference sequence). For the CDR3, the DNA is TGCAGAGCTCTCACTAGCGCAGATACGCAGTATTTT. Translating gives CRALTSADTQYF.

This clonotype has only a few counts. The rearrangement joins TRBV12-3 or TRBV12-4 to TRBJ2-7, with a tentative D call TRBD1 (6 bases). The CDR3 is 13 residues long. With 5 bases removed from V and 4 bases from J, the gap between germline ends came to 12 bases. This chain's CDR3 is CASSQGSLYEQYF. The CDR3 nucleotides are TGTGCCAGCAGTCAGGGGAGCCTTTACGAGCAGTACTTC.

The rearrangement links TRBV2 to TRBJ1-4; D gene unclear. CDR1 is SNHLY and CDR2 is FYNNEI in the germline V gene. CDR3 size: 15 residues. The V end lost 6 bases, the J end lost 0 bases, and 11 bases lay between the germline ends. The CDR3 here is CASRLNTATNEKLFF. DNA of the CDR3: TGTGCCAGCAGGTTAAACACAGCAACTAATGAAAAACTGTTTTTT.

In its sample, this clonotype was seen a few times. The V and J genes are TRBV12-3 or TRBV12-4 and TRBJ2-3, with D perhaps matching TRBD2 (5 bases). CDR3 length equals 12 residues. V gave up 7 bases and J gave up 3 bases, with 8 bases separating them. The CDR3 here is CASTSGTDTQYF. The CDR3 nucleotides are TGTGCCAGCACCTCGGGGACAGATACGCAGTATTTT.